A single TCR beta chain is shown here with its context. Clones were read by immunoSEQ multiplex PCR, and TCRdb kept only the in-frame ones, dropping some. Here the sample spans approximately 280,000 clones, roughly 80% being singletons. This CDR3 has 14 residues. The germline gives CDR1 KGHSH, CDR2 LQKENI. Between the trimmed V and J ends, which lost 8 bases and 0 bases, there was a span of 10 bases. This sample is part of a study of blood T cell repertoires in COVID-19. For the study at large: T cells, B-cell-depleted T cells, or PBMCs provided the cDNA or gDNA that served as material.

Donors were grouped by their self-reported clinical history. The sequencing sample was made of PBMCs or T cells enriched from blood (not recorded which). The rearrangement joins TRBV18 to TRBJ2-2, with D possibly TRBD2 on 6 matching bases. The receptor comes from a middle-aged man who had been exposed to COVID-19. The CDR3 bases are TGTGCCAGCCAATCTAGCGCGAACACCGGGGAGCTGTTTTTT. Its protein is CASQSSANTGELFF.